The 10 T cell receptor beta chains in this list originate from one sample, sequenced in a study of ipilimumab plus nivolumab after autologous stem cell transplantation. Measured with immunoSEQ multiplex PCR; TCRdb has only the in-frame clones, and not every one. The sample includes roughly 12,000 clones, 65% to 75% of them seen just once. Sequencing used PBMCs, obtained in a trial of ipilimumab plus nivolumab as post-transplant consolidation. Receptor source: a male donor with multiple myeloma.

This chain uses TRBV27 with TRBJ2-7; tentative D call: TRBD2 (7 bases). The CDR3 consists of 15 residues. Germline CDR1 reads MNHEY; CDR2 reads SMNVEV (reference sequence). Trimming stripped 6 bases from V and 4 bases from J, with 19 bases between. This CDR3 reads CASSLLGGGRYEQYF. The CDR3 nucleotides read TGTGCCAGCAGCCTCCTGGGGGGGGGCCGGTACGAGCAGTACTTC.

The rearrangement joins TRBV7-9 to TRBJ2-3, with TRBD2 matching over 13 bases. CDR1 is SEHNR and CDR2 is FQNEAQ in the germline V gene (reference sequence). V was clipped by 3 bases and J by 3 bases; unmatched bases: 6. This CDR3 is built from 17 residues. The CDR3 reads CASSFGLAGALTDTQYF. The CDR3 DNA reads as TGTGCCAGCAGCTTTGGACTAGCGGGGGCCCTAACAGATACGCAGTATTTT.

V usage is TRBV7-2 and J usage is TRBJ1-2, with D perhaps matching TRBD1 (5 bases). The germline V gene has CDR1 SGHTA and CDR2 FQGNSA. There are 14 residues in the CDR3. V dropped 3 bases and J dropped 4 bases, with 12 bases sitting between them. CDR3 in amino acids: CASSLTGTSYGYTF. As DNA, the CDR3 is TGTGCCAGCAGCTTGACTGGGACTAGCTATGGCTACACCTTC.

The rearrangement links TRBV2 to TRBJ2-3; D possibly matches TRBD1 or TRBD2 (5 bases each). Trimming removed 3 bases at V and 5 bases at J, with 15 bases between. This CDR3 is built from 15 residues. Per germline, CDR1 SNHLY and CDR2 FYNNEI. Written as DNA, the CDR3 is TGTGCCAGCAGTGACGGGACCTCCGCAGGAGATACGCAGTATTTT. Translated: CASSDGTSAGDTQYF.

The chain employs TRBV10-3 and TRBJ2-7; 8 nucleotides align to TRBD1. V shed 6 bases, J shed 3 bases, and the junction held 4 bases outside the gene matches. Germline V lookup: CDR1 ENHRY, CDR2 SYGVKD. CDR3 length: 13 amino acids. The CDR3 protein is CAIRPDRGYEQYF. For the CDR3, the DNA is TGTGCCATCAGGCCCGACAGGGGCTACGAGCAGTACTTC.

This clone turned up a few times. The V and J genes are TRBV19 and TRBJ1-2; tentatively, D is TRBD1 (6 bases). V shed 7 bases and J shed 2 bases, with 17 bases lying between them. The length of the CDR3 is 15 residues. In germline, CDR1 is LNHDA, CDR2 SQIVND (reference sequence). The CDR3 here is CASNVWGAVNYGYTF. In DNA form, the CDR3 reads TGTGCCAGTAATGTCTGGGGGGCCGTAAACTATGGCTACACCTTC.

V is TRBV19 and J is TRBJ2-7, with D unresolved. CDR1 is LNHDA, CDR2 SQIVND, per germline (reference sequence). V dropped 9 bases and J dropped 3 bases, with 6 bases sitting between them. This CDR3 is built from 10 residues. The CDR3: CASGLYEQYF. CDR3 coding DNA: TGTGCCAGCGGCCTCTACGAGCAGTACTTC.

This clone occurred a few times. This chain uses TRBV7-9 with TRBJ1-1; D ambiguous. The CDR3 is made up of 12 amino acids. Trimming stripped 1 base from V and 7 bases from J, with 7 bases between. Germline CDR1 is SEHNR and CDR2 is FQNEAQ (reference sequence). CDR3 DNA sequence: TGTGCCAGCAGCTTAGGCGGGTTTGAAGCTTTCTTT. Protein product: CASSLGGFEAFF.

This clone has just a few counts. This rearrangement joins TRBV18 to TRBJ1-3; D is unclear. Trimming removed 2 bases at V and 2 bases at J, with 7 bases between. Germline CDR1 and CDR2: KGHSH and LQKENI. The CDR3 contains 14 residues. This CDR3 is CASSPGSAGNTIYF. The CDR3 DNA sequence: TGTGCCAGCTCACCAGGGTCGGCTGGAAACACCATATATTTT.

The chain has TRBV10-3 and TRBJ1-2, with 9 bases identical to TRBD1. Per germline, CDR1 ENHRY and CDR2 SYGVKD. The ends lost 11 bases at V and 6 bases at J; junction bases unmatched: 4. The CDR3 sequence is 11 residues long. The CDR3 is CAAGQGNGYTF. The CDR3 nucleotides read TGTGCCGCCGGACAGGGGAATGGCTACACCTTC.